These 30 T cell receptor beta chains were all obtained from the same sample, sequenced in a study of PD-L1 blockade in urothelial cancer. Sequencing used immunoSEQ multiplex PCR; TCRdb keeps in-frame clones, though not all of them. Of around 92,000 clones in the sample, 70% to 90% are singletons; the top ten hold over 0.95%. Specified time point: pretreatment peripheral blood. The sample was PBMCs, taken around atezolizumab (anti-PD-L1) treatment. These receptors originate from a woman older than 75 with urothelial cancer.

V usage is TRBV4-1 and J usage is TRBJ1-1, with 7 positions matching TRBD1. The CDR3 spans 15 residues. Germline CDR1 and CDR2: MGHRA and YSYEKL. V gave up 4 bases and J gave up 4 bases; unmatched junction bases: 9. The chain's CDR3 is CASSREQGLSTEAFF. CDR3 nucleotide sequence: TGCGCCAGCAGCCGCGAACAGGGGCTTAGCACTGAAGCTTTCTTT.

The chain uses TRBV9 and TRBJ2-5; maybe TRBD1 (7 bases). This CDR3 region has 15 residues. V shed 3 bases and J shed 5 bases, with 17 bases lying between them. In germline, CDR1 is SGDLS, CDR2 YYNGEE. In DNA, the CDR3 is TGTGCCAGCAGCGAGGGGGGACAGCCCCGGGAGACCCAGTACTTC. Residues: CASSEGGQPRETQYF.

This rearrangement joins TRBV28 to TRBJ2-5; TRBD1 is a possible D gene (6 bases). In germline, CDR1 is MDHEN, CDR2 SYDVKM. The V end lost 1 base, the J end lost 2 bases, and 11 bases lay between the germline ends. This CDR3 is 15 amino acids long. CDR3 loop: CASSLLDRFQETQYF. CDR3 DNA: TGTGCCAGCAGTTTATTGGACAGATTTCAAGAGACCCAGTACTTC.

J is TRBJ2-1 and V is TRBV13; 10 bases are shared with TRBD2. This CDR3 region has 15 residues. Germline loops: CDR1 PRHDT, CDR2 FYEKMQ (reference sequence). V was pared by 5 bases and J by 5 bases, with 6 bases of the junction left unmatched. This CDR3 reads CASSLIAGGNNEQFF. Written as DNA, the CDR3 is TGTGCCAGCAGCCTCATAGCGGGGGGAAACAATGAGCAGTTCTTC.

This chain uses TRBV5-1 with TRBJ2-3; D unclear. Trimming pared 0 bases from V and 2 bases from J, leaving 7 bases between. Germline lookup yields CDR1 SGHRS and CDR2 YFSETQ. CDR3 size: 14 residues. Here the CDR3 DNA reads TGCGCCAGCAGCTTGGGAGAAACCACAGATACGCAGTATTTT. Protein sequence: CASSLGETTDTQYF.

CDR3 amino acids: CASSSASTGANTEAFF. CDR3 in DNA: TGCGCCAGCAGCTCGGCCTCGACAGGGGCGAACACTGAAGCTTTCTTT. V usage is TRBV5-1 and J usage is TRBJ1-1, with 8 bases matching TRBD1. The V gene's germline CDR1 is SGHRS and CDR2 YFSETQ. The CDR3 totals 16 residues. The trim removed 3 bases at V and 1 base at J, leaving 8 bases unmatched.

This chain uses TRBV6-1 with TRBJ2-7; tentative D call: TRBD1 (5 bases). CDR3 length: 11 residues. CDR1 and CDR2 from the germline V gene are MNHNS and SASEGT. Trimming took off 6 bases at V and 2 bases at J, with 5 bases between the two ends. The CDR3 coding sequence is TGTGCCAGCAGGGACACCTACGAGCAGTACTTC. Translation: CASRDTYEQYF.

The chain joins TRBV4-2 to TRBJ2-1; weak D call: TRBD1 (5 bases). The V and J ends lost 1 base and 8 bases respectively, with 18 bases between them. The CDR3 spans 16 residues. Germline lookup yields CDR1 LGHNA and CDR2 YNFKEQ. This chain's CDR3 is CASSQGDLQGTDEQFF. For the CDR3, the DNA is TGTGCCAGCAGCCAAGGAGACCTTCAGGGAACCGATGAGCAGTTCTTC.

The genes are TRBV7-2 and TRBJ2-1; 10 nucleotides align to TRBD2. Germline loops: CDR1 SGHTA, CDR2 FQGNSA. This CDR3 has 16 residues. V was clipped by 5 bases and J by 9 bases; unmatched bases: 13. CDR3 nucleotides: TGTGCCAGCAGCGCCTTTTCTAGCGGGAGCGGCGGTGAGCAGTTCTTC. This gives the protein CASSAFSSGSGGEQFF.

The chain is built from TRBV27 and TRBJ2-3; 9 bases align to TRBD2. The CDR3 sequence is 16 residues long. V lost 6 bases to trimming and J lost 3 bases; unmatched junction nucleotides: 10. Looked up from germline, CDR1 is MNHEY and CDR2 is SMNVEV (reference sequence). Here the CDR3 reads CASRGAKLAGTDTQYF. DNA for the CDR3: TGTGCCAGCAGGGGGGCGAAGCTAGCGGGGACAGATACGCAGTATTTT.

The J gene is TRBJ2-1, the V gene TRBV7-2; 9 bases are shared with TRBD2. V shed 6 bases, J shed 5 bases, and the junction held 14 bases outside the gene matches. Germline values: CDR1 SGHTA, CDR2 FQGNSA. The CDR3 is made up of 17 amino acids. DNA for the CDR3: TGTGCCAGCAGTAATCCCGGGACTAGCTTGTTTGACAATGAGCAGTTCTTC. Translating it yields CASSNPGTSLFDNEQFF. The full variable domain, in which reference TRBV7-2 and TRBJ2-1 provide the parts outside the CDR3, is GAGVSQSPSNKVTEKGKDVELRCDPISGHTALYWYRQSLGQGLEFLIYFQGNSAPDKSGLPSDRFSAERTGGSVSTLTIQRTQQEDSAVYLCASSNPGTSLFDNEQFFGPGTRLTVL.

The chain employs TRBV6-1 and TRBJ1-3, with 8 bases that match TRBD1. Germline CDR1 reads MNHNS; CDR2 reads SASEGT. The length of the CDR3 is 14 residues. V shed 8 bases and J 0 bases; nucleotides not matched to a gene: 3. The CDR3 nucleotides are TGTGCCAGCGAGGACAGGGACTCTGGAAACACCATATATTTT. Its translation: CASEDRDSGNTIYF.

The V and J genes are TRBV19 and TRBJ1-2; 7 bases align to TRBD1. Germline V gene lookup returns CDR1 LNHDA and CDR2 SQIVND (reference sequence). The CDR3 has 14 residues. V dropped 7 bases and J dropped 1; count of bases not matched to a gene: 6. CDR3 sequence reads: CASTPGQSNYGYTF. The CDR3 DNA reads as TGTGCCAGTACTCCGGGACAGAGTAACTATGGCTACACCTTC.

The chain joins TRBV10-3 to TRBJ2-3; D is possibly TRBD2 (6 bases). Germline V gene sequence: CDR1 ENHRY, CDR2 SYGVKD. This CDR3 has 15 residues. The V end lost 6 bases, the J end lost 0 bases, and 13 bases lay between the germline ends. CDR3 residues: CAIRGVAGSTDTQYF. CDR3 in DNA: TGTGCCATCAGGGGGGTGGCGGGAAGCACAGATACGCAGTATTTT.

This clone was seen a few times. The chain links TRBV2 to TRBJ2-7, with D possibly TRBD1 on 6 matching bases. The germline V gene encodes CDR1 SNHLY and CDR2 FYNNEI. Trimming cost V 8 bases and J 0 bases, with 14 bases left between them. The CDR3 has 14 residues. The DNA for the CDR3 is TGTGCCAGCTCTAAGGGGGTCCTCTCCTACGAGCAGTACTTC. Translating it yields CASSKGVLSYEQYF.

CDR3 loop: CASSLTGQSYEQYF. The CDR3 DNA reads as TGTGCCAGCAGCCTGACGGGACAGTCCTACGAGCAGTACTTC. The chain has TRBV11-3 and TRBJ2-7, with 7 bases lining up with TRBD1. The germline V gene encodes CDR1 SGHNT and CDR2 YENEEA. The CDR3 consists of 14 residues. V gave up 5 bases and J gave up 1 base; unmatched junction bases: 5. The complete variable domain, with remaining parts taken from reference TRBV11-3 and TRBJ2-7, reads EAGVVQSPRYKIIEKKQPVAFWCNPISGHNTLYWYLQNLGQGPELLIRYENEEAVDDSQLPKDRFSAERLKGVDSTLKIQPAELGDSAVYLCASSLTGQSYEQYFGPGTRLTVT.

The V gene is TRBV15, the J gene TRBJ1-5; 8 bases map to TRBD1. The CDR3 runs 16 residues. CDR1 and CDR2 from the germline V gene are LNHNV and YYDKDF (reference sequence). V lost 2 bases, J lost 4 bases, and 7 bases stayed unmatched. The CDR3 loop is CATSRQSRTGNQPQHF. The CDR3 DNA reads TGTGCCACCAGCAGACAAAGCCGGACAGGGAATCAGCCCCAGCATTTT. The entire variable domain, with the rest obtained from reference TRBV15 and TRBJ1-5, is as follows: DAMVIQNPRYQVTQFGKPVTLSCSQTLNHNVMYWYQQKSSQAPKLLFHYYDKDFNNEADTPDNFQSRRPNTSFCFLDIRSPGLGDTAMYLCATSRQSRTGNQPQHFGDGTRLSIL.

The CDR3 region has the DNA TGTGCCAGCAGCCCAGATCCTAGCGGGATTGCCTACGAGCAGTACTTC. Its protein is CASSPDPSGIAYEQYF. The chain uses TRBV5-6 and TRBJ2-7, with 9 positions matching TRBD2. Germline-derived CDR1 and CDR2 are SGHDT and YYEEEE. V gave up 4 bases and J gave up 2 bases; unmatched junction bases: 10. The CDR3 is 16 amino acids.

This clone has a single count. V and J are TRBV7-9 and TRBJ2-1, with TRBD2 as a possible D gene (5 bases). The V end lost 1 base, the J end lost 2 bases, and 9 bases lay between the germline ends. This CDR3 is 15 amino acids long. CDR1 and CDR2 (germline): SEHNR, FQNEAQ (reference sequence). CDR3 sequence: CASSLGLATYNEQFF. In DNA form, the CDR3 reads TGTGCCAGCAGCTTAGGCCTAGCTACCTACAATGAGCAGTTCTTC.

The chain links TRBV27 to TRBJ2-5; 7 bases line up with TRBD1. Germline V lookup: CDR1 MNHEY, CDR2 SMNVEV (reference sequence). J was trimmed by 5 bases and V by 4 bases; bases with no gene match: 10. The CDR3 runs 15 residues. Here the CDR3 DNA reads TGTGCCAGCAGTTCCACCGGGACAGAGGTGGAGACCCAGTACTTC. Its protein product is CASSSTGTEVETQYF.

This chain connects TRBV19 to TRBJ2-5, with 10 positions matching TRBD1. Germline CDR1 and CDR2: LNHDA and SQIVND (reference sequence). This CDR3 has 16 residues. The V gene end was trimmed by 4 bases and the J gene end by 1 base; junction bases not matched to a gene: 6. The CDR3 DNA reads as TGTGCCAGTAGTACGCCGGGACAGGGGCCCCAAGAGACCCAGTACTTC. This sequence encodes CASSTPGQGPQETQYF.

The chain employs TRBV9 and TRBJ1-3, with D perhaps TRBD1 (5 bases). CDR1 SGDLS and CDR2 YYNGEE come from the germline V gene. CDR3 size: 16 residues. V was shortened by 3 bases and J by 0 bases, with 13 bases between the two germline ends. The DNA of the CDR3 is TGTGCCAGCAGCGGACTCCAGGGCCCCTCTGGAAACACCATATATTTT. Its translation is CASSGLQGPSGNTIYF.

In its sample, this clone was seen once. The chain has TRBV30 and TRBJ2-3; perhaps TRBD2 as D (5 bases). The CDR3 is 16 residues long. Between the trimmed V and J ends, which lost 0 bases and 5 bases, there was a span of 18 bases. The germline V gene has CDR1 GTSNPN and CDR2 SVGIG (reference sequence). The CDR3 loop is CAWSVPGLVFKDTQYF. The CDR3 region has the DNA TGTGCCTGGAGTGTGCCAGGACTCGTCTTCAAAGATACGCAGTATTTT. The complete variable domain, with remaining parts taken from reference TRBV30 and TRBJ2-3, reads SQTIHQWPATLVQPVGSPLSLECTVEGTSNPNLYWYRQAAGRGLQLLFYSVGIGQISSEVPQNLSASRPQDRQFILSSKKLLLSDSGFYLCAWSVPGLVFKDTQYFGPGTRLTVL.

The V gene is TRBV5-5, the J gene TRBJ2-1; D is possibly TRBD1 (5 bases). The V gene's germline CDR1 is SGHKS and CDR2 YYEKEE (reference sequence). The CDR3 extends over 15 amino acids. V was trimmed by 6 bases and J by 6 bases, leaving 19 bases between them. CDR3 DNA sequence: TGTGCCAGCATCGACGACAGAACGATTCCCAATGAGCAGTTCTTC. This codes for CASIDDRTIPNEQFF.

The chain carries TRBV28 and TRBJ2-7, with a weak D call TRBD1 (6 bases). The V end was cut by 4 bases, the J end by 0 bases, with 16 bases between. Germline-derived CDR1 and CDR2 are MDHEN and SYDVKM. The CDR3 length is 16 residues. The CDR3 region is CASSSKPRTVSYEQYF. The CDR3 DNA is TGTGCCAGCAGTTCCAAACCCCGGACAGTCTCCTACGAGCAGTACTTC. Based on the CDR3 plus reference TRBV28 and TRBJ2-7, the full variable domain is DVKVTQSSRYLVKRTGEKVFLECVQDMDHENMFWYRQDPGLGLRLIYFSYDVKMKEKGDIPEGYSVSREKKERFSLILESASTNQTSMYLCASSSKPRTVSYEQYFGPGTRLTVT.

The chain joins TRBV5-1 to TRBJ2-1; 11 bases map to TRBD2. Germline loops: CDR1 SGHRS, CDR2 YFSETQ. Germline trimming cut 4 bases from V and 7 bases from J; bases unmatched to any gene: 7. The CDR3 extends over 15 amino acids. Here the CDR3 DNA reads TGCGCCAGCAGCCCAGTCGCTAGCGGGAGGAATGAGCAGTTCTTC. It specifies CASSPVASGRNEQFF.

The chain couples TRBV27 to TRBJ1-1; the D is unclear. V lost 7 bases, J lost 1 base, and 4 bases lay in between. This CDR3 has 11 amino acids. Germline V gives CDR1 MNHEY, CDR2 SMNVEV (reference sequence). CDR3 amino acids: CASTGNTEAFF. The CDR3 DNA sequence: TGTGCCAGCACGGGGAACACTGAAGCTTTCTTT.

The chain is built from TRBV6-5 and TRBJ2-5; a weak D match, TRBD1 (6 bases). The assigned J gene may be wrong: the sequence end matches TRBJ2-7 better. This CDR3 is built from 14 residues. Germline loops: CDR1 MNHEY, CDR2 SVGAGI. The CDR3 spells CASSYSTGTYEQYF. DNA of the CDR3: TGTGCCAGCAGTTACTCGACAGGAACCTACGAGCAGTACTTC.

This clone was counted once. Written as DNA, the CDR3 is TGTGCCAGCAGTCACGGGACTAGCGGGGCCTGGCCCGGGGAGCTGTTTTTT. Amino acid sequence: CASSHGTSGAWPGELFF. The chain couples TRBV28 to TRBJ2-2; 13 nucleotides agree with TRBD2. The germline gives CDR1 MDHEN, CDR2 SYDVKM. J lost 6 bases, V lost 5 bases, and 9 bases had no gene match. The CDR3 is 17 amino acids.

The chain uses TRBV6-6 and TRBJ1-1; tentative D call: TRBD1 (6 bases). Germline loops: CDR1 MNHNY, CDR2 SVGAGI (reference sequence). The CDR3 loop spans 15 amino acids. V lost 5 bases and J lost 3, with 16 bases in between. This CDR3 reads CASSPARGRYTEAFF. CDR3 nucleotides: TGTGCCAGCAGTCCGGCCAGGGGCCGGTACACTGAAGCTTTCTTT.